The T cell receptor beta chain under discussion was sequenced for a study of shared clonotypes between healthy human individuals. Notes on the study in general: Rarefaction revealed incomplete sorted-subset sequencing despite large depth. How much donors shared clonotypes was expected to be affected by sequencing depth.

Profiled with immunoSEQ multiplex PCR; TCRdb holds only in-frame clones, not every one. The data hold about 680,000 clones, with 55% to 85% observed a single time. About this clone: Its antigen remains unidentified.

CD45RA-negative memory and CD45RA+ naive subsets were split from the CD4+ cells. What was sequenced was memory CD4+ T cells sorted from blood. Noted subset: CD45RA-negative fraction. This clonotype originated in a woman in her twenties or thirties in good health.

The chain's CDR3 is CASSGGRPTDTQYF. CDR3 DNA sequence: TGTGCCAGCAGCGGCGGGAGGCCGACAGATACGCAGTATTTT. The V gene is TRBV5-4, the J gene TRBJ2-3; 8 bases line up with TRBD2. The CDR3 runs 14 residues. Trimming at V came to 4 bases and at J to 3 bases, leaving 4 bases not matched to a gene. The V gene's germline CDR1 is SGHNT and CDR2 YYREEE (reference sequence).